This TCR beta chain emerged from a study of cytomegalovirus exposure and HLA in healthy donors. Vbeta (60) and Jbeta (13) primers were used in the PCR. Profiling relied on immunoSEQ multiplex PCR, and the TCRdb table lists in-frame clones only, not all of them. The table has about 120,000 clones, around 66% seen once. This clone appeared a few times. The CDR3 loop spans 19 amino acids. Trimming stripped 6 bases from V and 0 bases from J, with 26 bases between. The V gene's germline CDR1 is MDHEN and CDR2 SYDVKM. The rearrangement links TRBV28 to TRBJ1-2; D may be TRBD1 (5 bases). The sequencing sample was made of PBMCs. This clonotype originated in a young man in good health and CMV-seronegative. The CDR3 coding sequence is TGTGCCAGCAGCTTCGGGGGGGGAGCCAAACAATACCCTAACTATGGCTACACCTTC. This encodes CASSFGGGAKQYPNYGYTF.